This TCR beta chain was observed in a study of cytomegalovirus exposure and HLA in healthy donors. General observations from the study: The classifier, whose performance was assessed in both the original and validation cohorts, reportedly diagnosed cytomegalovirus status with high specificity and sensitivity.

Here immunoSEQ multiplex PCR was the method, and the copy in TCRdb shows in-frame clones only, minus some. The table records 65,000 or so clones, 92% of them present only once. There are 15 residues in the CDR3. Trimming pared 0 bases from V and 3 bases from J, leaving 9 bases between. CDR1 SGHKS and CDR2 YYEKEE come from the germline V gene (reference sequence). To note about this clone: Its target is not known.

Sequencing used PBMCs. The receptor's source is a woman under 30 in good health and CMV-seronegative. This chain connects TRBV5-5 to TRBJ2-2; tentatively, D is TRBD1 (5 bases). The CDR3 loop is CASSLVGAHTGELFF. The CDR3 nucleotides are TGTGCCAGCAGCTTGGTAGGGGCCCACACCGGGGAGCTGTTTTTT.